This TCR beta chain was sequenced during a study of early T cells in non-severe SARS-CoV-2 infection. Looking at the study overall: Unsorted whole-blood RNA was sequenced in bulk, leaving chains unpaired.

CDR3 length: 16 residues. The junction had 13 bases not matched to a gene; V was cut back by 6 bases and J by 7 bases. Germline lookup yields CDR1 MDHEN and CDR2 SYDVKM. This clonotype has a count of ten or more. As yet, its antigen is unknown. Study-wide findings and caveats: Anti-spike CD8 responses were favored in VDJdb matching, and private and CD4 specificities were missed.

Individual cDNA molecules were tagged with unique molecular identifiers, the study reported. TCRdb re-analysed the 5' RACE reads in MiXCR, keeping a single row per CDR3 protein. The table has roughly 30,000 distinct CDR3 sequences, under 7.5% seen once. V gene TRBV28 combines with J gene TRBJ2-7; TRBD1 matches at 12 bases. The specimen sequenced was whole blood. This sequence was found in an adult who was a healthcare worker with PCR-confirmed SARS-CoV-2 infection or an uninfected control (not recorded which). CDR3 protein: CASRPGQGAPVSEQYF. The CDR3 nucleotides are TGTGCCAGCAGGCCGGGACAGGGGGCTCCCGTTAGTGAGCAGTACTTC.